Given below is one T cell receptor beta chain in context. No antigen is known for it. No base qualities exist here, and no much larger clone lies one base off it. This record belongs to a study of cytomegalovirus exposure and HLA in healthy donors (TCRdb year 2017). With regard to the full study: According to an earlier analysis of 587 of the donors, some 180 million T cells yielded over 100 million unique TCR beta sequences and less than 300 Gb of sequence data. Typing coverage differed by locus: A, B, C, DRB1 and DQB1 were typed in about 629-630 donors, DQA1 in roughly 500, DPA1 in some 570, and DPB1 in 400 to 480. The study aimed to test whether signatures of past pathogen exposure could be identified by cataloging public T cell receptors. In a later analysis, previously published TCR beta repertoires from 670 or so donors were re-analyzed and high-resolution HLA genotyping was added so that TCR occurrence patterns could be studied. Class I and class II HLA loci were covered by the typing at four-digit resolution. Because of strong linkage in the cohort, five DR-DQ haplotypes were treated as single units for association and clustering. Across about 380 genotyped donors of the cohort, an average of roughly 250,000 unique TCR beta nucleotide sequences per donor were sequenced, and approximately 17% of those sequences were non-productive. Every repertoire in the discovery cohort had been generated on one and the same sequencing platform. Alongside the repertoire data, information on donor age, sex, ethnicity and CMV serostatus was compiled. Roughly 300 gigabases of sequencing data and tens of millions of unique TCR sequences made up an early release that covered over 550 HLA-typed donors. The study used immunosequencing to profile the T cell repertoires of some 600 subjects and linked those repertoires to cytomegalovirus serostatus. Of the roughly 400 genotyped donors, roughly 80% were placed in the genetic ancestry cluster associated with self-reported Caucasian donors. Along with the roughly 670-subject first cohort, a separate validation cohort of approximately 110 different subjects was used. Rather than using new phenotypic data, the later analysis identified candidate immune exposures from TCR beta sequences and from how often those sequences occurred across donors. To predict cytomegalovirus infection status, the study brought together high-throughput TCR immunosequencing, statistical association of individual TCRs with disease status, and machine learning. An earlier analysis of fewer than 700 of the donors applied high-throughput TCR beta sequencing to assess whether each TCR beta V gene segment acted as functional or pseudogenic. A later genetic analysis took genome-wide SNP genotypes for about three fifths of the roughly 670 donors and used that subset as a discovery cohort.

Libraries were prepared through the immunoSEQ multiplex PCR assay. For the multiplex PCR, a mixture combining 60 forward primers for TCR Vbeta segments and 13 reverse primers for TCR Jbeta segments was used. The CDR3 region of rearranged TCR beta genes was amplified from genomic DNA with a multiplex PCR assay. Amplified TCR beta libraries were sequenced as 87-base-pair reads on the Illumina HiSeq System. The study's own analysis went as follows. A later analysis tallied 75 million to 85 million unique TCR beta chains across the 600 to 700 repertoires, and some 12 million of those chains were shared by two or more donors. Raw reads were error-corrected and collapsed into unique sequences with a nearest-neighbor algorithm that merged closely related sequences to remove PCR and sequencing errors. CDR3 sequences were aligned to IMGT reference sequences to assign V, D and J gene segments. For a sequence to be retained, at least a six-nucleotide match to both a V gene segment and a J gene segment was required. Rearrangements were classified as productive when the CDR3 lacked stop codons and remained in frame with V and J, and all other rearrangements were classified as non-productive. CDR3 was defined according to IMGT convention as the region running from the second conserved V-encoded cysteine to the conserved J-encoded phenylalanine. The earlier analysis of 587 of the donors excluded sequences that lacked an unambiguous match to a single V gene segment. An earlier analysis of about 600 of the donors called V segments functional above 56.7% productive rearrangements and segregating when the between-donor standard deviation exceeded 5%. A statistical classification framework was built to diagnose cytomegalovirus status from the catalog of TCR beta chain sequences. A later analysis assigned V and J genes by comparing TCR nucleotide sequences with IMGT/GENE-DB human TR gene sequences. The TCRdist pipeline was used in a later analysis to assign CDR3 sequences and most-parsimonious VDJ recombination scenarios. In a later analysis, every TCR beta chain was defined by the combination of its CDR3 amino acid sequence and its V-gene family, and reads without a unique V-gene family were dropped. As a way to deal with suspected cross-contamination and a sequencing artifact, a later analysis dropped roughly 620 nucleotide sequences that were highly shared and had low generation probability. In a later analysis, a clonal expansion index was calculated for each public chain from normalized within-repertoire ranks of inferred template counts. In a later analysis, generation probabilities were computed with a VDJ recombination model fitted to out-of-frame rearrangements, and the resulting probabilities were checked against IGoR. In a later analysis, TCR-TCR, TCR-HLA and TCR-CMV co-occurrence was scored with hypergeometric tests, and a repertoire-size bias correction was applied to TCR pairs. To estimate false discovery rates, a later analysis permuted the HLA or CMV assignments 20 times. A later analysis grouped co-occurring TCRs with DBSCAN, adding TCRdist sequence similarity when clustering within HLA-allele-positive subsets. Repertoires with fewer than 30,000 or more than 120,000 public chains were left out of co-occurrence clustering, as were about five repertoires with anomalous nucleotide sharing. Here the immuneACCESS table is served through TCRdb, limited to in-frame sequences with V and J called. Missing clones are a known gap in these copies; in checked studies unresolved V genes cover under half, and the rest lacks a known reason. The V and J calls and the clone size are those of that table, but D and trimming were determined from the DNA. Across this sample there are 150,000 to 200,000 clones, with approximately 80% seen only once. 1.8% of the sample is held by the ten biggest clonotypes.

Based on the germline V gene, the CDR1 and CDR2 sequences are SQVTM and ANQGSEA. From cysteine to phenylalanine, the CDR3 is 12 amino acids long. CDR3 DNA only is kept here, 36 bases in frame from base 1. Trimming removed 4 bases from V and 6 bases from J, leaving 10 bases between the germline ends. General conclusions and limits of the study: In an earlier analysis of more than 450 of the donors, most TCR beta V segments were observed in productive rearrangements about 87% or about 30% of the time, broadly matching IMGT annotations. At a false discovery rate of 0.05, a later analysis linked fewer than 20,000 TCR beta sequences to specific HLA alleles. The classifier was reported to diagnose cytomegalovirus status with high specificity and sensitivity in both the original cohort and the validation cohort. In a later analysis, HLA-associated TCR beta chains were found to be more clonally expanded and to have lower generation probabilities than equally common non-associated chains. Because counts were too low, around 18 rarely observed V segments, including chromosome 9 orphons, were left out of the earlier analysis of over 550 of the donors. A further reported finding was that TCR beta sequences accurately predicted the HLA-A and HLA-B alleles for most subjects in the first cohort. In a later analysis, most CMV-associated TCR beta chains were found to appear HLA-restricted, with HLA associations seemingly driven largely by CMV exposure. Linkage disequilibrium might explain the correlated functional status among segregating V segments, but an unknown experimental factor could not be excluded. The sequencing pipeline was judged likely to have produced a cluster of highly shared sequence variants as a technical artifact. Roughly uniform sequencing depth across donors was assumed in presence/absence analyses, although this assumption may not hold. Compared with the approximately 710-donor mean, donors in an Asian-associated ancestry cluster had fewer N-insertions in productive TCRs, according to a later genetic analysis. In a later analysis, several top co-occurrence clusters were reported to appear linked to parvovirus B19, influenza, CMV and Epstein-Barr virus. Because HLA typing was missing for some donors at each locus, association tests included only the typed subset. Because the 87-base-pair reads could not distinguish some IMGT-functional V segments, including TRBV6-2 and TRBV6-3, those segments were excluded. A later analysis found that TCR association rates varied across HLA loci, with DRB1 alleles showing the most associated TCRs and HLA-C alleles the fewest. An association between a missense DCLRE1C variant and V-gene and J-gene trimming of TCR beta chains was found in a later genetic analysis and replicated in an independent cohort. CMV serostatus was the only immune exposure information available for the cohort. The authors suggested that the approach could potentially be generalized to other disease states and immunological phenotypes. When HLA alleles, especially DR and DQ, strongly co-occurred, attributing TCR associations to individual alleles was difficult. A few of the identified cytomegalovirus-associated TCR beta chains were confirmed in vitro to be specific for cytomegalovirus antigens. While some public TCRs were present in many individuals, most TCR sequences turned up only very rarely across donors. Only TCR beta chains were sequenced in this cohort, and the absence of alpha or paired-chain data limited detectable features. A total of some 180 TCR beta chains were listed by the study as associated with cytomegalovirus.

The cohort was made up of several hundred healthy bone marrow donors. At the time of sampling, every cohort member was nominally healthy, though immune exposures that went unrecorded were likely present. The donor was CMV seronegative and belonged to the group of 320 or so seronegative cohort members. A peripheral blood sample was collected from each donor, and TCR beta sequencing was performed on peripheral blood mononuclear cells. Genomic DNA extraction from the blood cell samples was performed with the Qiagen DNeasy Blood Extraction Kit. Recombination linked TRBV29-1 to TRBJ1-5, with the D gene uncertain. This sequence was found in a woman aged 25-40 years in good health and CMV-seronegative. The sample consisted of PBMCs. The DNA sequence is TGCAGCGTTGTGGCGCCGGGTCAGCCCCAGCATTTT. It codes for CSVVAPGQPQHF.